One and the same sample provided the 11 T cell receptor beta chains below, sequenced in a study of radiation and T cells in renal cell carcinoma. Indicated time point: blood 2 weeks post-SBRT. Indicated treatment: 15 Gy SBRT to primary tumor, nephrectomy 4 weeks later. Clones were read by immunoSEQ multiplex PCR, and TCRdb kept only the in-frame ones, dropping some. The data contain tens of thousands of clones, 70% to 80% of them singletons. This specimen consisted of blood, obtained from a patient whose treatment included radiotherapy and nephrectomy. The receptors shown here come from a man aged 60 to 69 with renal cell carcinoma.

The chain is built from TRBV27 and TRBJ2-7; 13 nucleotides line up with TRBD2. Germline CDR1 reads MNHEY; CDR2 reads SMNVEV (reference sequence). The CDR3 loop spans 17 amino acids. With V trimmed by 7 bases and J by 4 bases, 13 bases remained unmatched. The CDR3 here is CASILLAPGLAGYEQYV. The CDR3 coding sequence is TGTGCCAGCATCCTCCTCGCCCCGGGACTAGCGGGATACGAGCAGTACGTC.

This clone was counted a few times. This chain uses TRBV7-9 with TRBJ1-1, with TRBD1 matching over 8 bases. Germline CDR1 is SEHNR and CDR2 is FQNEAQ (reference sequence). This CDR3 is 17 amino acids long. The trim removed 5 bases at V and 6 bases at J, leaving 17 bases unmatched. CDR3 region: CASSQGWDRKSKAEAFF. For the CDR3, the DNA is TGTGCCAGCAGCCAAGGATGGGACAGGAAGTCAAAGGCTGAAGCTTTCTTT.

This rearrangement joins TRBV6-1 to TRBJ1-2; D remains ambiguous. The V end was cut by 2 bases, the J end by 6 bases, with 19 bases between. The germline gives CDR1 MNHNS, CDR2 SASEGT. The CDR3 contains 16 residues. The CDR3 region is CASSESMYSALDGYTF. The CDR3 DNA sequence: TGTGCCAGCAGTGAATCAATGTATAGCGCATTGGATGGCTACACCTTC.

The CDR3 DNA follows: TGTGCCTGGATCTATGGGTCCCCTGGTTCACCCCTCCACTTT. Its translation: CAWIYGSPGSPLHF. The genes are TRBV30 and TRBJ1-6; D is ambiguous. This CDR3 spans 14 amino acids. Trimming cost V 4 bases and J 9 bases, with 16 bases left between them. From germline, CDR1 is GTSNPN and CDR2 SVGIG (reference sequence). The full variable domain, with the rest looked up from reference TRBV30 and TRBJ1-6, is SQTIHQWPATLVQPVGSPLSLECTVEGTSNPNLYWYRQAAGRGLQLLFYSVGIGQISSEVPQNLSASRPQDRQFILSSKKLLLSDSGFYLCAWIYGSPGSPLHFGNGTRLTVT.

The count of this clone is one. CDR3 protein: CASSRDRERGYTF. CDR3 DNA sequence: TGTGCCAGCAGCCGGGACAGGGAGCGTGGCTACACCTTC. V gene TRBV13 combines with J gene TRBJ1-2, with 9 bases fitting TRBD1. CDR1 and CDR2 from the germline V gene are PRHDT and FYEKMQ (reference sequence). The CDR3 is 13 residues long. V lost 5 bases, J lost 7 bases, and 5 bases stayed unmatched. Using reference TRBV13 and TRBJ1-2 for the parts outside the CDR3, the full variable domain is AAGVIQSPRHLIKEKRETATLKCYPIPRHDTVYWYQQGPGQDPQFLISFYEKMQSDKGSIPDRFSAQQFSDYHSELNMSSLELGDSALYFCASSRDRERGYTFGSGTRLTVV.

V usage is TRBV20-1 and J usage is TRBJ2-3; D ambiguous. CDR1 DFQATT and CDR2 SNEGSKA come from the germline V gene (reference sequence). V shed 6 bases and J shed 9 bases, with 13 bases lying between them. The CDR3 runs to 11 residues. The CDR3 DNA sequence: TGCAGTGCCCTCCCACAGTCCACGCAGTATTTT. Protein: CSALPQSTQYF.

This clone was seen a handful of times. The chain combines TRBV5-4 with TRBJ2-7; 12 bases fit TRBD1. J was trimmed by 5 bases and V by 4 bases; bases with no gene match: 7. This CDR3 spans 15 amino acids. The V gene's germline CDR1 is SGHNT and CDR2 YYREEE (reference sequence). In nucleotides, the CDR3 is TGTGCCAGCAGCCCAGGGACAGGGGGCCTGAACGAGCAGTACTTC. Translating it yields CASSPGTGGLNEQYF.

The J gene is TRBJ2-1, the V gene TRBV14; D might be TRBD1 (5 bases). Trimming took 5 bases from V and 6 from J, leaving 8 bases between them. The CDR3 consists of 12 residues. Per the germline V gene, CDR1 is SGHDN and CDR2 is FVKESK. The CDR3 DNA sequence: TGTGCCAGCAGCTGGCAGGGCAATGAGCAGTTCTTC. It specifies CASSWQGNEQFF.

J is TRBJ2-1 and V is TRBV12-5; 9 nucleotides match TRBD1. V gave up 0 bases and J gave up 12 bases; unmatched junction bases: 12. Germline CDR1 is LGHNT and CDR2 is FRNRAP. The CDR3 extends over 16 amino acids. This chain's CDR3 is CASGLVWDRESRGQFF. The CDR3 DNA sequence: TGTGCTAGTGGTTTGGTTTGGGACAGGGAGTCTCGGGGGCAGTTCTTC. The full variable domain, in which reference TRBV12-5 and TRBJ2-1 provide the parts outside the CDR3, is DARVTQTPRHKVTEMGQEVTMRCQPILGHNTVFWYRQTMMQGLELLAYFRNRAPLDDSGMPKDRFSAEMPDATLATLKIQPSEPRDSAVYFCASGLVWDRESRGQFFGPGTRLTVL.

V and J are TRBV12-5 and TRBJ1-4; D may be TRBD1 (6 bases). The V gene's germline CDR1 is LGHNT and CDR2 FRNRAP. The CDR3 length is 13 residues. V was trimmed by 5 bases and J by 8 bases, leaving 12 bases between them. CDR3 residues: CASGPSTGEKLFF. The CDR3 DNA sequence: TGTGCTAGTGGTCCTAGTACAGGGGAAAAACTGTTTTTT.

V and J are TRBV5-4 and TRBJ1-1; TRBD1 is a possible D gene (5 bases). The CDR3 totals 16 residues. CDR1 is SGHNT and CDR2 is YYREEE in the germline V gene (reference sequence). Trimming took 4 bases from V and 2 from J, leaving 18 bases between them. The CDR3 loop reads CASSPPSRGINTEAFF. The CDR3 DNA sequence: TGTGCCAGCAGCCCACCTTCGCGGGGGATAAACACTGAAGCTTTCTTT.